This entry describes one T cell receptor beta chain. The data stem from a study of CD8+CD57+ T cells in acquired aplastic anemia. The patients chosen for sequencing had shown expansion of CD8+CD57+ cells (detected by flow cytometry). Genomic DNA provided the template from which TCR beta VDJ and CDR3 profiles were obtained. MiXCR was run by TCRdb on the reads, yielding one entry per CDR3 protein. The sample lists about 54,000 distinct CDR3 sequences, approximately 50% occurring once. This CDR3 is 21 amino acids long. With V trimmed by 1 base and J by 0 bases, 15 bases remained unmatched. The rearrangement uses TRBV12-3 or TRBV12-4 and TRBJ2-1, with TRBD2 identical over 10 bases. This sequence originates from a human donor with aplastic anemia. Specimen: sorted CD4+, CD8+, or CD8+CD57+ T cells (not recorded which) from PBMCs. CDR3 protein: CASSLELASGGSRSSYNEQFF. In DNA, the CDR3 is TGTGCCAGCAGTTTAGAATTGGCTAGCGGGGGATCCCGGAGCTCCTACAATGAGCAGTTCTTC.